This section outlines one T cell receptor beta chain sequence together with its context. This entry comes from a study of blood T cell repertoires in COVID-19. This CDR3 has 11 residues. Germline CDR1 DFQATT, CDR2 SNEGSKA (reference sequence). This table comes from immunoSEQ multiplex PCR, and its TCRdb copy is limited to in-frame clones, with some not included. The table shows about 68,000 clones, with approximately 83% occurring only once. This clonotype originated in a woman aged 60-75 years with acute or convalescent COVID-19. V and J are TRBV20-1 and TRBJ1-2; 7 bases are shared with TRBD1. Sequenced material: peripheral blood. DNA for the CDR3: TGCTCCCGAGGGGGCCCCTATGGCTACACCTTC. It is translated as CSRGGPYGYTF.